This T cell receptor (beta chain) was documented in a study of PD-L1 blockade in urothelial cancer. Across the study: Patients commenced intravenous atezolizumab, 1,200 mg every 3 weeks, at some point between 2013 and 2015. Blood samples contained a median about 150,000 T cells. Prior chemotherapy ranged from 0 to 3 regimens per patient. General study findings and limits: Tumor-associated clones in blood expanded more at 3 weeks in durable-benefit patients.

In regard to this clone: Its antigen is currently unknown.

Time point: peripheral blood 6 weeks after treatment start. The data were produced by immunoSEQ multiplex PCR, yet TCRdb's version contains in-frame clones alone and is incomplete. Of 46,000 or so clones in the sample, around 88% were seen once. V was trimmed by 0 bases and J by 8 bases, leaving 14 bases between them. CDR1 is MGHRA and CDR2 is YSYEKL in the germline V gene. This CDR3 is built from 16 residues. Source: PBMCs, taken around atezolizumab (anti-PD-L1) treatment. This TCR was recovered from a man aged 60 to 75 with urothelial cancer. The chain couples TRBV4-1 to TRBJ1-6; perhaps TRBD1 as D (5 bases). Here the CDR3 DNA reads TGCGCCAGCAGCCAAGAGGTTTCAACAGGTTATTCACCCCTCCACTTT. Protein: CASSQEVSTGYSPLHF.